The clone carrying this T cell receptor (beta chain) was seen a single time. Its antigen remains unknown. Ages of hyperthyroidism patients ran from 18 to 65, and their diagnoses were new, under 2 months' duration. The study excluded patients with other autoimmune diseases, uncontrolled infections, pregnancy or lactation. Germline lookup yields CDR1 DFQATT and CDR2 SNEGSKA (reference sequence). The CDR3 spans 14 residues. TCR beta CDR3 regions were amplified from RNA transcripts. HTBI primers served in a first-round RT-PCR, which a second-round multiplex PCR followed. Using its own MiXCR run on the multiplex PCR reads, TCRdb lists one record per CDR3 protein. The sample lists some 1.1 million distinct CDR3 sequences; 35% to 40% were seen once. The sample originates from a study of Graves' ophthalmopathy and Graves' hyperthyroidism. Overall study findings and caveats: Blood also held most thyroid clonotypes expanded above 0.001 frequency.

The receptor's source is an adult man with Graves' hyperthyroidism. Sequencing input: peripheral blood or thyroid tissue (not recorded which). The chain carries TRBV20-1 and TRBJ1-2, with D possibly matching TRBD1 (5 bases). The CDR3 spells CSVESDSAREGYTF. The CDR3 coding sequence is TGCAGCGTAGAGAGCGACAGTGCGAGAGAGGGCTACACCTTC.